Below, one TCR beta chain is given with its context. Its matching antigen is unknown. For TCR beta, libraries came from quantitative 5'-RACE with molecular barcodes. TCRdb analysed the 5' RACE reads with MiXCR anew, one entry per CDR3 protein. Of about 460,000 distinct CDR3 sequences detected, approximately 5% appear once; the ten largest clones hold around 3.5%. The data originate from a study of CD8 T cells in ankylosing spondylitis. Looked up from germline, CDR1 is SGHRS and CDR2 is YFSETQ. The V end lost 4 bases, the J end lost 5 bases, and 12 bases lay between the germline ends. CDR3 length: 13 residues. Broader study findings: Disease-associated clones were CD8+ and fairly uncommon in peripheral blood. Matched ankylosing spondylitis synovial fluid reportedly contained a significantly enriched population of disease-linked clones. For ankylosing spondylitis blood, a TCR beta motif of eight or nine highly homologous variants appeared characteristic.

The sequenced sample was blood, either unsorted or a sorted T cell fraction (not recorded which). This clonotype was sampled from a male donor with ankylosing spondylitis. J is TRBJ2-5 and V is TRBV5-1; D is unresolved. The CDR3 DNA is TGCGCCAGCAGCCCCAGCCCTTTGGAGACCCAGTACTTC. Translating it yields CASSPSPLETQYF.